One sample yielded the 21 T cell receptor beta chains listed below, sequenced in a study of tumor T cells in aggressive B-cell lymphoma. Clones were sequenced by immunoSEQ multiplex PCR, and TCRdb holds only the in-frame ones, with some missing. The sample lists approximately 7,100 clones, about 81% occurring once. Sequences were obtained from tumor tissue. The receptors come from an adult with diffuse large B cell lymphoma.

The chain links TRBV7-3 to TRBJ2-1, with TRBD2 matching over 8 bases. Unmatched junction bases numbered 14, after V lost 6 bases and J lost 7 bases. The length of the CDR3 is 16 residues. Germline V lookup: CDR1 SGHTA, CDR2 FQGTGA. CDR3 nucleotides: TGTGCCAGCAGATCCACCCCGGGACTAGGCGTAAATGAGCAGTTCTTC. Residues: CASRSTPGLGVNEQFF.

V is TRBV19 and J is TRBJ1-1, with a possible D match to TRBD1 (5 bases). CDR3 length equals 13 residues. Looked up from germline, CDR1 is LNHDA and CDR2 is SQIVND (reference sequence). The V end was cut by 7 bases, the J end by 3 bases, with 12 bases between. CDR3 loop: CASMAGEDTEAFF. DNA of the CDR3: TGTGCCAGTATGGCGGGGGAGGACACTGAAGCTTTCTTT.

V gene TRBV28 combines with J gene TRBJ2-7, with a tentative D call TRBD1 (5 bases). Germline values: CDR1 MDHEN, CDR2 SYDVKM. CDR3 length: 15 amino acids. V was clipped by 3 bases and J by 2 bases, with 14 bases between them. CDR3 amino acids: CASSFIRLGPYEQYF. The CDR3, as DNA: TGTGCCAGCAGTTTCATAAGACTGGGGCCCTACGAGCAGTACTTC.

This clone occurred a few times. The rearrangement links TRBV6-1 to TRBJ1-1; no reliable D call. CDR1 is MNHNS, CDR2 SASEGT, per germline. This CDR3 comprises 18 residues. V lost 1 base, J lost 0 bases, and 18 bases lay in between. CDR3 region: CASSEVEWIVSMNTEAFF. CDR3 sequence (DNA): TGTGCCAGCAGTGAAGTGGAGTGGATTGTCTCCATGAACACTGAAGCTTTCTTT.

The V gene is TRBV4-3, the J gene TRBJ1-1, with a possible D match to TRBD1 (5 bases). The V gene lost 4 bases and the J gene lost 5 bases, with 17 bases spanning the gap. Germline CDR1 reads LGHNA; CDR2 reads YSLEER. The length of the CDR3 is 15 residues. The CDR3, as DNA: TGCGCCAGCAGCCGAGAGGAGGGGTCGGGGACTGAAGCTTTCTTT. Residues: CASSREEGSGTEAFF.

The chain has TRBV27 and TRBJ1-4; 8 positions agree with TRBD1. Trimming removed 6 bases from V and 8 bases from J; junction bases left unmatched: 11. This CDR3 comprises 15 residues. The germline V gene has CDR1 MNHEY and CDR2 SMNVEV (reference sequence). The CDR3 spells CASSLLQGAGEKLFF. CDR3 nucleotide sequence: TGTGCCAGCAGCCTACTTCAGGGGGCTGGAGAAAAACTGTTTTTT.

The DNA of the CDR3 is TGTGCCAGCAGTCCATGGGACAGAGACACTGAAGCTTTCTTT. Translated, it gives CASSPWDRDTEAFF. The rearrangement joins TRBV6-5 to TRBJ1-1, with 7 bases that match TRBD1. The length of the CDR3 is 14 residues. Germline V gives CDR1 MNHEY, CDR2 SVGAGI. V trimming: 5 bases; J trimming: 3 bases; junction bases outside the gene matches: 6.

The chain links TRBV15 to TRBJ1-2; the match to TRBD1 covers 10 bases. Trimming removed 4 bases from V and 2 bases from J; junction bases left unmatched: 7. The CDR3 contains 16 residues. The germline gives CDR1 LNHNV, CDR2 YYDKDF (reference sequence). CDR3 DNA: TGTGCCACCAGCACAGGACAGGGGGGAAGAAACTATGGCTACACCTTC. Translated, it gives CATSTGQGGRNYGYTF.

In DNA form, the CDR3 reads TGCGCCAGCAGCCATAAGGGAGGGATAACCGGGGAGCTGTTTTTT. Amino acids: CASSHKGGITGELFF. The gene calls are TRBV4-1 and TRBJ2-2; 7 bases are a match to TRBD2. CDR3 length: 15 amino acids. V lost 3 bases, J lost 5 bases, and 6 bases stayed unmatched. Germline V gives CDR1 MGHRA, CDR2 YSYEKL.

The chain carries TRBV9 and TRBJ1-5; the D gene is possibly TRBD1 (5 bases). V dropped 2 bases and J dropped 9 bases, with 12 bases sitting between them. In germline, CDR1 is SGDLS, CDR2 YYNGEE. The length of the CDR3 is 13 residues. CDR3 sequence: CASSVLGGTPQHF. The CDR3 nucleotides read TGTGCCAGCAGCGTTCTCGGAGGGACGCCCCAGCATTTT. Looking up the rest from reference TRBV9 and TRBJ1-5 gives the full variable domain: DSGVTQTPKHLITATGQRVTLRCSPRSGDLSVYWYQQSLDQGLQFLIQYYNGEERAKGNILERFSAQQFPDLHSELNLSSLELGDSALYFCASSVLGGTPQHFGDGTRLSIL.

This clone is a singleton in its sample. V usage is TRBV10-1 and J usage is TRBJ2-5, with TRBD1 matching 7 bases. The CDR3 consists of 14 residues. The ends lost 3 bases at V and 5 bases at J; junction bases unmatched: 6. CDR1 WNHNN and CDR2 SYGVQD come from the germline V gene (reference sequence). This CDR3 is CASSEEGQEETQYF. The CDR3 DNA reads as TGCGCCAGCAGTGAAGAAGGACAGGAGGAGACCCAGTACTTC.

This clone came up a few times. The J gene is TRBJ2-7, the V gene TRBV28, with D unclear. Germline V gives CDR1 MDHEN, CDR2 SYDVKM. Between the trimmed V and J ends, which lost 2 bases and 2 bases, there was a span of 10 bases. CDR3 length: 14 amino acids. The CDR3 is CASSLRGQAYEQYV. DNA of the CDR3: TGTGCCAGCAGTTTACGTGGGCAGGCCTACGAGCAGTACGTC.

This sequence joins TRBV28 and TRBJ1-1; possibly TRBD1 for D (5 bases). CDR3 length: 10 residues. In germline, CDR1 is MDHEN, CDR2 SYDVKM. V was clipped by 4 bases and J by 8 bases, with 5 bases between them. The CDR3 bases are TGTGCCAGCAGTTACAGGGAAGCTTTCTTT. This codes for CASSYREAFF.

This clone was recorded a few times. Other DNA sequences in the sample encode the same CDR3. This sequence joins TRBV19 and TRBJ1-1; D unresolved. This CDR3 has 15 residues. The V end lost 0 bases, the J end lost 3 bases, and 11 bases lay between the germline ends. Germline CDR1 and CDR2: LNHDA and SQIVND (reference sequence). Here the CDR3 DNA reads TGTGCCAGTAGTATAGACTCCCGAACTGACACTGAAGCTTTCTTT. Protein sequence: CASSIDSRTDTEAFF.

This clone came up once. The gene calls are TRBV28 and TRBJ1-2; perhaps TRBD1 as D (6 bases). Germline CDR1 is MDHEN and CDR2 is SYDVKM. Deletions cut 2 bases from V and 6 bases from J, with 13 bases between. CDR3 length: 14 residues. CDR3 sequence reads: CASSLTRAGDGYTF. The CDR3 DNA follows: TGTGCCAGCAGTTTAACGAGGGCAGGGGATGGCTACACCTTC.

This rearrangement joins TRBV4-1 to TRBJ1-2; unclear D gene. Germline assignment: CDR1 MGHRA and CDR2 YSYEKL. V shed 0 bases and J shed 4 bases, with 9 bases lying between them. The length of the CDR3 is 14 residues. DNA of the CDR3: TGCGCCAGCAGCCAAGAAACGGTCCTCTATGGCTACACCTTC. This codes for CASSQETVLYGYTF.

The rearrangement uses TRBV6-5 and TRBJ2-3; 7 bases agree with TRBD2. Germline V CDR1 and CDR2: MNHEY, SVGAGI. This CDR3 has 14 amino acids. The V segment lost 5 bases and the J segment 3 bases; nucleotides outside the gene matches: 5. DNA for the CDR3: TGTGCCAGCAGTGAAGAGGGAGGGACAGATACGCAGTATTTT. Its protein product is CASSEEGGTDTQYF.

The rearrangement uses TRBV19 and TRBJ1-1; D is possibly TRBD1 (6 bases). The length of the CDR3 is 14 residues. V was trimmed by 4 bases and J by 3 bases, leaving 12 bases between them. Per the germline V gene, CDR1 is LNHDA and CDR2 is SQIVND (reference sequence). The CDR3 DNA sequence: TGTGCCAGTAGTAAATCAACAGGGCACACTGAAGCTTTCTTT. This codes for CASSKSTGHTEAFF. The whole variable domain, remainder taken from reference TRBV19 and TRBJ1-1, is DGGITQSPKYLFRKEGQNVTLSCEQNLNHDAMYWYRQDPGQGLRLIYYSQIVNDFQKGDIAEGYSVSREKKESFPLTVTSAQKNPTAFYLCASSKSTGHTEAFFGQGTRLTVV.

The CDR3 nucleotides read TGTGCCTGGAGTGTGAGCTACAATGAGCAGTTCTTC. This sequence encodes CAWSVSYNEQFF. The chain links TRBV30 to TRBJ2-1; no reliable D call. V was cut by 0 bases and J by 3 bases, with 3 bases left in between. The CDR3 loop spans 12 amino acids. Germline CDR1 is GTSNPN and CDR2 is SVGIG (reference sequence).

This sequence joins TRBV9 and TRBJ2-7, with TRBD2 as a possible D gene (6 bases). This CDR3 is built from 15 residues. V lost 3 bases to trimming and J lost 0 bases, with 13 bases between them. The germline gives CDR1 SGDLS, CDR2 YYNGEE. Here the CDR3 DNA reads TGTGCCAGCAGCGAAGGAGGGGTGAGCTCCTACGAGCAGTACTTC. Its protein product is CASSEGGVSSYEQYF.

The CDR3 is CASSLRGTYGYTF. Written as DNA, the CDR3 is TGTGCCAGCAGTTTACGAGGGACTTATGGCTACACCTTC. This chain links TRBV27 with TRBJ1-2; a weak D match, TRBD1 (5 bases). Trimming left V 2 bases short and J 5 bases short, with 9 bases between. There are 13 residues in the CDR3. The germline CDR1 and CDR2 sequences are MNHEY and SMNVEV (reference sequence).